In this sample, the clone carrying this T cell receptor beta chain turned up a few times. The time point: before trial treatment. These data originate in a study of low-dose radiotherapy and immunotherapy resistance in tumors. The overall study: One day prior to radiation and immunotherapy, intravenous cyclophosphamide at 200 mg/m2 was given, repeated every two weeks.

V was trimmed by 4 bases and J by 4 bases, leaving 16 bases between them. Germline loops: CDR1 MDHEN, CDR2 SYDVKM. The CDR3 runs to 15 residues. Alpha- and beta-chain coverage of first-strand cDNA came from TRAV- and TRBV-specific primers. The authors amplified TCRs for 20 to 25 PCR cycles with a constant-region primer and a V-primer adapter. In vitro transcription served to amplify the mRNA that had been isolated. TCRdb reprocessed the reads with MiXCR, giving one entry per CDR3 protein. There are 35,000 to 50,000 distinct CDR3 sequences in the sample; around 30% occur only once, and roughly 3.7% lies in the top ten.

The chain is built from TRBV28 and TRBJ2-5, with D tentatively TRBD1 or TRBD2 (5 bases each). The sequence derives from a male donor with gallbladder cancer. Sample: PBMCs, taken before treatment. This chain's CDR3 is CASSSAKVGGETQYF. Here the CDR3 DNA reads TGTGCCAGCAGTTCAGCCAAGGTTGGGGGAGAGACCCAGTACTTC.